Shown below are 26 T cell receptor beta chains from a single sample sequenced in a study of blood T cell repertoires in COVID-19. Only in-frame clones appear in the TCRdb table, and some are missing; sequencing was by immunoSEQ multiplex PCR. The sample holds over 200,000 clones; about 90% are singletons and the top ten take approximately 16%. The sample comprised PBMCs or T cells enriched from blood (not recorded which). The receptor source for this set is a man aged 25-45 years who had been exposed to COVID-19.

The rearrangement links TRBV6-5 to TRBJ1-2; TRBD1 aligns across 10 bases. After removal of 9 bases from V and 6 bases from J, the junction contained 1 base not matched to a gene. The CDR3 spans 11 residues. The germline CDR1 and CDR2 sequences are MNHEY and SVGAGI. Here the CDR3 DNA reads TGTGCCAGTGGACAGGGGGATGGCTACACCTTC. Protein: CASGQGDGYTF.

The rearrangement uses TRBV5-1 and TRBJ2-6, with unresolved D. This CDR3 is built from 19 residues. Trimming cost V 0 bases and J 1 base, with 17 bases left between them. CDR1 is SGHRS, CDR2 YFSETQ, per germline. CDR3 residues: CASSLEGRVVASGANVLTF. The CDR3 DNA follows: TGCGCCAGCAGCTTGGAAGGTCGGGTAGTAGCATCTGGGGCCAACGTCCTGACTTTC.

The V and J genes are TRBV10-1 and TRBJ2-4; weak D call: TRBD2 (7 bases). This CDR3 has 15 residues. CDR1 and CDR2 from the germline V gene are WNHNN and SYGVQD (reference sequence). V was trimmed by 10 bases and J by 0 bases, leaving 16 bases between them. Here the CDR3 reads CATLGGLIAKNIQYF. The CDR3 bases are TGCGCCACCCTGGGGGGGCTGATAGCCAAAAACATTCAGTACTTC.

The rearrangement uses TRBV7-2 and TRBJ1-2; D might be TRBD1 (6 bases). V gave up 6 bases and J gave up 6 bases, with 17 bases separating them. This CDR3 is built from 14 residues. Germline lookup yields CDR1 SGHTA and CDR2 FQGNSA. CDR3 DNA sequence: TGTGCCAGCAGATCGAACAGGGATAAGAATGGCTACACCTTC. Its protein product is CASRSNRDKNGYTF. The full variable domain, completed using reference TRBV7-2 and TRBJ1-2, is GAGVSQSPSNKVTEKGKDVELRCDPISGHTALYWYRQSLGQGLEFLIYFQGNSAPDKSGLPSDRFSAERTGGSVSTLTIQRTQQEDSAVYLCASRSNRDKNGYTFGSGTRLTVV.

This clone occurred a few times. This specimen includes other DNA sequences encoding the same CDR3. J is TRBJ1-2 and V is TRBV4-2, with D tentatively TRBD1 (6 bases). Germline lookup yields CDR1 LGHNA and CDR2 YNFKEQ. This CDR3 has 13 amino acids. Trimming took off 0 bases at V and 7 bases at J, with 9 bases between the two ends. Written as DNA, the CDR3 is TGTGCCAGCAGCCAAGATCTAGGGGGTGGCTACACCTTC. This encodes CASSQDLGGGYTF.

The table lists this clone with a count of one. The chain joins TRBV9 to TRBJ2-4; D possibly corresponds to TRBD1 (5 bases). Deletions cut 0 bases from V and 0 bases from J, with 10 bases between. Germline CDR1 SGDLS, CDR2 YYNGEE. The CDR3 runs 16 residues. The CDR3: CASSVDPGLAKNIQYF. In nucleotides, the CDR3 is TGTGCCAGCAGCGTAGATCCAGGGCTAGCCAAAAACATTCAGTACTTC. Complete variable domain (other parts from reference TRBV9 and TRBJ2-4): DSGVTQTPKHLITATGQRVTLRCSPRSGDLSVYWYQQSLDQGLQFLIQYYNGEERAKGNILERFSAQQFPDLHSELNLSSLELGDSALYFCASSVDPGLAKNIQYFGAGTRLSVL.

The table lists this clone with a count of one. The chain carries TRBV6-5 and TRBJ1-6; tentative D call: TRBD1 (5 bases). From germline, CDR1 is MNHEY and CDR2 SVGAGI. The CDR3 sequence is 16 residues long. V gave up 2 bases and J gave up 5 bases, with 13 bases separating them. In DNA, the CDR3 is TGTGCCAGCAGTTACACGAGACAGATAGATAATTCACCCCTCCACTTT. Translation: CASSYTRQIDNSPLHF.

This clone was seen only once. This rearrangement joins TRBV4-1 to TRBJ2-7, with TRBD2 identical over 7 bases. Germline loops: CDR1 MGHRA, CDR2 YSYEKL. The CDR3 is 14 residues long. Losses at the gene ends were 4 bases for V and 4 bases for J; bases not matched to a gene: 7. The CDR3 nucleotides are TGCGCCAGCAGCCCGGGACTATGGTCGTACGAGCAGTACTTC. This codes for CASSPGLWSYEQYF.

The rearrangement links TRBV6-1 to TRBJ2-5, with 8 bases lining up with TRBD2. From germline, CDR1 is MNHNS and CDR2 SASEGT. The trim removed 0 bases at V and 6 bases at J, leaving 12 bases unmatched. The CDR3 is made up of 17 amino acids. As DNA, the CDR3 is TGTGCCAGCAGTGAAGCTGGGACTAGAACTGTCATGCAGACCCAGTACTTC. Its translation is CASSEAGTRTVMQTQYF.

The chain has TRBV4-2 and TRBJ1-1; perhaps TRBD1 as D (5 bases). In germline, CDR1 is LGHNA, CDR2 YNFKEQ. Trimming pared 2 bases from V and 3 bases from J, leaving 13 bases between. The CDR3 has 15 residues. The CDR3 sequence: CASSQRGYRDTEAFF. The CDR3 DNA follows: TGTGCCAGCAGCCAAAGGGGTTACCGGGACACTGAAGCTTTCTTT.

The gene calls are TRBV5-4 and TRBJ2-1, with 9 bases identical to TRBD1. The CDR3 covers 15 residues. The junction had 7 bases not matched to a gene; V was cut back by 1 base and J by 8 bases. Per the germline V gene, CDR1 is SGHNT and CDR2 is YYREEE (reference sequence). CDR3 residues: CASSLLGQGEDEQFF. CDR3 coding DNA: TGTGCCAGCAGCTTGTTGGGACAGGGCGAGGATGAGCAGTTCTTC.

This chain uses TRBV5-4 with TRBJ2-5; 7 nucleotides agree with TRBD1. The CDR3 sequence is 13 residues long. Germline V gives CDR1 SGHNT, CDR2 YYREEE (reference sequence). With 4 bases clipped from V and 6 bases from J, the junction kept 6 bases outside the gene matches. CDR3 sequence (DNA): TGTGCCAGCAGCACCTCAGGGGGACAGACCCAGTACTTC. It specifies CASSTSGGQTQYF.

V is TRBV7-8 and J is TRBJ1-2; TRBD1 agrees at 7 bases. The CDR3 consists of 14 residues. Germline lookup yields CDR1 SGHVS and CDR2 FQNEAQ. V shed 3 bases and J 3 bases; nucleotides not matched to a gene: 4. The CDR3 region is CASSFQGGDYGYTF. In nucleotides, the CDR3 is TGTGCCAGCAGCTTCCAAGGGGGCGACTATGGCTACACCTTC.

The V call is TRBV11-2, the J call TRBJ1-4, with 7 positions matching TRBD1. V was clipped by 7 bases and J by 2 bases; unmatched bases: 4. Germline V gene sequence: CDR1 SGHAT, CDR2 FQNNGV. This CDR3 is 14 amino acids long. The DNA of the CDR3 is TGTGCCAGCACAGAGGGGGCCACTAATGAAAAACTGTTTTTT. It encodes CASTEGATNEKLFF.

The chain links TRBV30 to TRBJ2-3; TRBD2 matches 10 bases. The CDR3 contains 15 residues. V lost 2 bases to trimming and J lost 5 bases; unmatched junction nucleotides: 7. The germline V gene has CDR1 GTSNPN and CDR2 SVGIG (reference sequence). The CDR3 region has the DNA TGTGCCTGGAGTTATGGAGCGGGGGGGCAAGATACGCAGTATTTT. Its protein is CAWSYGAGGQDTQYF. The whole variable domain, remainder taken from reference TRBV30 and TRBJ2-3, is SQTIHQWPATLVQPVGSPLSLECTVEGTSNPNLYWYRQAAGRGLQLLFYSVGIGQISSEVPQNLSASRPQDRQFILSSKKLLLSDSGFYLCAWSYGAGGQDTQYFGPGTRLTVL.

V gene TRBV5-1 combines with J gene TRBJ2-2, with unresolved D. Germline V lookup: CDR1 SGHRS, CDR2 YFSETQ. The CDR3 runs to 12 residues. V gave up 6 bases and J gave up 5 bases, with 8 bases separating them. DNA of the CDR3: TGCGCCAGCACCCCCGGTACCGGGGAGCTGTTTTTT. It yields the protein CASTPGTGELFF. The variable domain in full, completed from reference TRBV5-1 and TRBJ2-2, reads KAGVTQTPRYLIKTRGQQVTLSCSPISGHRSVSWYQQTPGQGLQFLFEYFSETQRNKGNFPGRFSGRQFSNSRSEMNVSTLELGDSALYLCASTPGTGELFFGEGSRLTVL.

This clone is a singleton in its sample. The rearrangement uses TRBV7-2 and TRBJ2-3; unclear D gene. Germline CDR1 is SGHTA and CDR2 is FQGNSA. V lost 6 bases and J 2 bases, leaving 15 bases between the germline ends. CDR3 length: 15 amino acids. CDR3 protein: CASSGENYYTDTQYF. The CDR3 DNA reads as TGTGCCAGCAGTGGTGAGAACTATTACACAGATACGCAGTATTTT.

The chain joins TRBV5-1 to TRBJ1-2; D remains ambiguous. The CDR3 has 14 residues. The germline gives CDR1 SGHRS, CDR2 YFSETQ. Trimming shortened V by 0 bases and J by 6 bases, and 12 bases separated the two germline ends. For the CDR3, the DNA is TGCGCCAGCAGCTTGGCCTGGCCCTCCAATGGCTACACCTTC. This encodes CASSLAWPSNGYTF.

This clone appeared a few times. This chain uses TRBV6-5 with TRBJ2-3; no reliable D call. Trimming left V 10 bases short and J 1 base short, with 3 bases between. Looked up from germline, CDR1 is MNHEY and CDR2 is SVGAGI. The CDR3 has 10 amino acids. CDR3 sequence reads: CATGTDTQYF. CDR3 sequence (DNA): TGTGCCACAGGCACAGATACGCAGTATTTT.

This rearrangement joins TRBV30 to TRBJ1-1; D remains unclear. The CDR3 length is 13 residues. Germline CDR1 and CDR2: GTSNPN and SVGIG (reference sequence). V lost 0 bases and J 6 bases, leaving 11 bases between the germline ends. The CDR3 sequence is CAWSVWVGAEAFF. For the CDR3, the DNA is TGTGCCTGGAGTGTATGGGTGGGCGCTGAAGCTTTCTTT.

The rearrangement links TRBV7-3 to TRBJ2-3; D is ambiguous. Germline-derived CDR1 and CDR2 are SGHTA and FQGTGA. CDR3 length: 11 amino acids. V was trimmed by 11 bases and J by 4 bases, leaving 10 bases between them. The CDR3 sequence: CAEAFADTQYF. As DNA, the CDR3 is TGTGCCGAGGCCTTCGCAGATACGCAGTATTTT.

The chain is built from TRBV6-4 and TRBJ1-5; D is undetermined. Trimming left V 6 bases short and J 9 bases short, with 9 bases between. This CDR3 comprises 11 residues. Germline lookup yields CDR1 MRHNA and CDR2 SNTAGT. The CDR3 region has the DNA TGTGCCAGCAGGCCCCGCGTGCCCCAGCATTTT. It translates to CASRPRVPQHF.

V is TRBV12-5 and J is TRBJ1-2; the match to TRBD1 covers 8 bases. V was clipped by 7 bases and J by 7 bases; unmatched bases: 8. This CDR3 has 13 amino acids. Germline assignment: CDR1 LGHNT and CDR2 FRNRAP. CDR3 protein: CASAPTGEGGYTF. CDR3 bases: TGTGCTAGTGCTCCGACAGGGGAGGGTGGCTACACCTTC.

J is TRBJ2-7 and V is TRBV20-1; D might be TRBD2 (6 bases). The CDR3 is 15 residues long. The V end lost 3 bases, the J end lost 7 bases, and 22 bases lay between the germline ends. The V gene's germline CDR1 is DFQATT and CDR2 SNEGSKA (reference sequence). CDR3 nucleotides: TGCAGTGCTAGTAGCGGCGAAATTCCTACGGGAGAGCAGTACTTC. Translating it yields CSASSGEIPTGEQYF.

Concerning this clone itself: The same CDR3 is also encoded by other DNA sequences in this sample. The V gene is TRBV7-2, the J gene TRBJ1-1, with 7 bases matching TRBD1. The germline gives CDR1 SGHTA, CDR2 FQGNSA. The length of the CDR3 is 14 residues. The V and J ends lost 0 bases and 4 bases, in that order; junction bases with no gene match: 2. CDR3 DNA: TGTGCCAGCAGCTTAGCTCGGACAGGCACTGAAGCTTTCTTT. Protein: CASSLARTGTEAFF.

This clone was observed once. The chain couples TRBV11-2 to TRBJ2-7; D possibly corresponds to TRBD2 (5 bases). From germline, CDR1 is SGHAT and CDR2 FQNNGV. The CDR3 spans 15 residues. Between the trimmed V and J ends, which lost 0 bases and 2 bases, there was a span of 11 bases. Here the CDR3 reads CASSLDPGNTYEQYF. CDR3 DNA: TGTGCCAGCAGCTTAGATCCGGGAAACACCTACGAGCAGTACTTC. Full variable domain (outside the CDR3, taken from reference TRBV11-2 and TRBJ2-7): EAGVAQSPRYKIIEKRQSVAFWCNPISGHATLYWYQQILGQGPKLLIQFQNNGVVDDSQLPKDRFSAERLKGVDSTLKIQPAKLEDSAVYLCASSLDPGNTYEQYFGPGTRLTVT.